The 20 T cell receptor beta chains in this list originate from one sample, sequenced in a study of T cell repertoires and HLA-DP antigens. These TCRs' antigens remain unknown. The protocol was immunoSEQ multiplex PCR, while the TCRdb copy is restricted to in-frame clones and leaves out a portion. The data show about 73,000 clones, with around three quarters seen just once and around 1.4% held by the top ten. The sequenced sample consisted of CD4+ T cells from PBMCs. Every receptor here comes from a man in his sixties in good health and CMV-seronegative.

J is TRBJ2-2 and V is TRBV7-2; D is uncertain. CDR1 is SGHTA and CDR2 is FQGNSA in the germline V gene. The CDR3 contains 14 residues. The V and J ends lost 1 base and 4 bases respectively, with 7 bases between them. The CDR3 coding sequence is TGTGCCAGCAGCTTAGGAGCCCTCACCGGGGAGCTGTTTTTT. Translating gives CASSLGALTGELFF.

The rearrangement links TRBV5-1 to TRBJ2-6; possible D gene TRBD2, 5 bases. V lost 4 bases, J lost 0 bases, and 11 bases lay in between. The CDR3 spans 16 residues. CDR1 is SGHRS and CDR2 is YFSETQ in the germline V gene. CDR3 region: CASSVGLISGANVLTF. CDR3 DNA sequence: TGCGCCAGCAGCGTCGGACTGATCTCTGGGGCCAACGTCCTGACTTTC.

The chain couples TRBV7-2 to TRBJ1-5, with unresolved D. Germline-derived CDR1 and CDR2 are SGHTA and FQGNSA. This CDR3 is 14 amino acids long. V was cut by 2 bases and J by 5 bases, with 10 bases left in between. Written as DNA, the CDR3 is TGTGCCAGCAGCTTAATTCCTGGAGATCAGCCCCAGCATTTT. This codes for CASSLIPGDQPQHF.

The chain employs TRBV7-2 and TRBJ1-4; D not certain. The CDR3 covers 13 residues. V was cut by 0 bases and J by 3 bases, with 2 bases left in between. Germline V gene sequence: CDR1 SGHTA, CDR2 FQGNSA. The CDR3: CASSLASNEKLFF. In DNA form, the CDR3 reads TGTGCCAGCAGCTTAGCGTCTAATGAAAAACTGTTTTTT.

This clone was seen repeatedly, ten times or more. V usage is TRBV7-2 and J usage is TRBJ2-3; 7 bases line up with TRBD2. The germline V gene encodes CDR1 SGHTA and CDR2 FQGNSA. This CDR3 is built from 16 residues. V trimming: 1 base; J trimming: 4 bases; junction bases outside the gene matches: 8. Here the CDR3 reads CASSLGTGGVADTQYF. Written as DNA, the CDR3 is TGTGCCAGCAGCTTAGGAACGGGAGGCGTCGCAGATACGCAGTATTTT.

V and J are TRBV19 and TRBJ2-1; TRBD2 aligns across 14 bases. CDR3 size: 17 residues. Germline trimming cut 9 bases from V and 0 bases from J; bases unmatched to any gene: 7. Germline loops: CDR1 LNHDA, CDR2 SQIVND (reference sequence). The CDR3 coding sequence is TGTGCCAGCGGCGGGACTAGCGGGGGCAGCTCCTACAATGAGCAGTTCTTC. This encodes CASGGTSGGSSYNEQFF.

Ten or more counts support this clone. The chain has TRBV2 and TRBJ1-2, with a tentative D call TRBD1 (5 bases). There are 14 residues in the CDR3. The germline V gene encodes CDR1 SNHLY and CDR2 FYNNEI. Deletions cut 2 bases from V and 8 bases from J, with 15 bases between. CDR3 nucleotides: TGTGCCAGCAGTGAAACACAGGCCACATTCGGCTACACCTTC. Translating gives CASSETQATFGYTF.

The chain links TRBV7-9 to TRBJ2-5, with TRBD1 matching over 7 bases. Germline values: CDR1 SEHNR, CDR2 FQNEAQ (reference sequence). Trimming cost V 5 bases and J 5 bases; bases outside gene matches: 8. The CDR3 covers 14 residues. The CDR3 DNA reads as TGTGCCAGCAGCGCGACGACAGGGAAGGAGACCCAGTACTTC. Translation gives CASSATTGKETQYF.

The rearrangement links TRBV27 to TRBJ2-6; D not certain. Trimming shortened V by 4 bases and J by 2 bases, and 6 bases separated the two germline ends. Germline V gene data show CDR1 as MNHEY and CDR2 as SMNVEV (reference sequence). The CDR3 has 14 amino acids. The CDR3 is CASSSSAGANVLTF. CDR3 in DNA: TGTGCCAGCAGTTCCTCGGCTGGGGCCAACGTCCTGACTTTC.

The chain links TRBV19 to TRBJ2-1; 14 bases match TRBD2. Germline CDR1 and CDR2: LNHDA and SQIVND (reference sequence). This CDR3 spans 17 amino acids. V dropped 1 base and J dropped 2; count of bases not matched to a gene: 1. CDR3 residues: CASSIATSGGAYNEQFF. CDR3 bases: TGTGCCAGTAGTATAGCGACTAGCGGGGGGGCCTACAATGAGCAGTTCTTC.

This rearrangement joins TRBV19 to TRBJ2-1; D remains ambiguous. V was clipped by 6 bases and J by 0 bases, with 12 bases between them. CDR3 length equals 15 residues. Germline V lookup: CDR1 LNHDA, CDR2 SQIVND (reference sequence). CDR3 DNA sequence: TGTGCCAGTAGCACACTTGCCTCCTCCTACAATGAGCAGTTCTTC. As protein: CASSTLASSYNEQFF. Complete variable domain (other parts from reference TRBV19 and TRBJ2-1): DGGITQSPKYLFRKEGQNVTLSCEQNLNHDAMYWYRQDPGQGLRLIYYSQIVNDFQKGDIAEGYSVSREKKESFPLTVTSAQKNPTAFYLCASSTLASSYNEQFFGPGTRLTVL.

The chain uses TRBV6-1 and TRBJ2-2; perhaps TRBD1 as D (6 bases). V was clipped by 7 bases and J by 1 base, with 10 bases between them. Germline V lookup: CDR1 MNHNS, CDR2 SASEGT. CDR3 length equals 14 residues. The DNA of the CDR3 is TGTGCCAGCATTTGGACAGAGAACACCGGGGAGCTGTTTTTT. Its translation is CASIWTENTGELFF.

The chain joins TRBV7-9 to TRBJ1-2; 7 nucleotides align to TRBD1. V shed 1 base, J shed 4 bases, and the junction held 9 bases outside the gene matches. Germline values: CDR1 SEHNR, CDR2 FQNEAQ (reference sequence). CDR3 length: 16 amino acids. CDR3 nucleotide sequence: TGTGCCAGCAGCTTAGAAGGGGGGAGACAGGGCTATGGCTACACCTTC. As protein: CASSLEGGRQGYGYTF.

This chain uses TRBV6-1 with TRBJ1-2; D uncertain. The CDR3 consists of 12 residues. CDR1 and CDR2 (germline): MNHNS, SASEGT. The ends were cut back, 2 bases at V and 4 bases at J, with 5 bases in the middle. In DNA form, the CDR3 reads TGTGCCAGCAGTGAACTCCCCTATGGCTACACCTTC. Protein: CASSELPYGYTF.

In this sample, this clone turned up once. The chain couples TRBV5-6 to TRBJ2-2, with TRBD2 as a possible D gene (6 bases). The CDR3 consists of 15 residues. Trimming removed 4 bases at V and 1 base at J, with 11 bases between. Germline CDR1 reads SGHDT; CDR2 reads YYEEEE. CDR3 DNA: TGTGCCAGCAGCACGGGGACTGTGAACACCGGGGAGCTGTTTTTT. Protein: CASSTGTVNTGELFF. The variable domain in full, with the rest retrieved from reference TRBV5-6 and TRBJ2-2, is DAGVTQSPTHLIKTRGQQVTLRCSPKSGHDTVSWYQQALGQGPQFIFQYYEEEERQRGNFPDRFSGHQFPNYSSELNVNALLLGDSALYLCASSTGTVNTGELFFGEGSRLTVL.

The V gene is TRBV6-1, the J gene TRBJ1-1; D unclear. The germline V gene has CDR1 MNHNS and CDR2 SASEGT. Trimming left V 4 bases short and J 5 bases short, with 14 bases between. This CDR3 has 14 residues. Here the CDR3 reads CASSVGQVGTEAFF. CDR3 sequence (DNA): TGTGCCAGCAGTGTTGGCCAGGTCGGGACTGAAGCTTTCTTT.

V gene TRBV7-3 combines with J gene TRBJ1-1; tentatively, D is TRBD1 (6 bases). The CDR3 runs to 17 residues. Trimming removed 0 bases from V and 1 base from J, with 15 bases in between. The germline CDR1 and CDR2 sequences are SGHTA and FQGTGA. CDR3 amino acids: CASSLTLGGAGNTEAFF. Here the CDR3 DNA reads TGTGCCAGCAGCTTAACGTTGGGGGGCGCAGGGAACACTGAAGCTTTCTTT.

The V gene is TRBV6-1, the J gene TRBJ1-1; D uncertain. The CDR3 contains 13 residues. V lost 8 bases and J 0 bases, leaving 10 bases between the germline ends. The germline V gene has CDR1 MNHNS and CDR2 SASEGT. The CDR3 here is CASGAGMNTEAFF. CDR3 in DNA: TGTGCCAGCGGCGCGGGAATGAACACTGAAGCTTTCTTT.

In DNA, the CDR3 is TGCGCCAGCAGCTTGAGTCGGGGGACTTACACTGAAGCTTTCTTT. This gives the protein CASSLSRGTYTEAFF. The V and J genes are TRBV5-1 and TRBJ1-1; D might be TRBD1 (5 bases). CDR1 is SGHRS and CDR2 is YFSETQ in the germline V gene. V dropped 1 base and J dropped 3 bases, with 13 bases sitting between them. This CDR3 has 15 amino acids.

V and J are TRBV15 and TRBJ2-7; 10 nucleotides agree with TRBD1. The CDR3 covers 16 residues. Germline V gene data show CDR1 as LNHNV and CDR2 as YYDKDF (reference sequence). V shed 3 bases and J 3 bases; nucleotides not matched to a gene: 8. As DNA, the CDR3 is TGTGCCACCAGCAGGTCGACAGGGGGCAGGGGCTACGAGCAGTACTTC. Residues: CATSRSTGGRGYEQYF.